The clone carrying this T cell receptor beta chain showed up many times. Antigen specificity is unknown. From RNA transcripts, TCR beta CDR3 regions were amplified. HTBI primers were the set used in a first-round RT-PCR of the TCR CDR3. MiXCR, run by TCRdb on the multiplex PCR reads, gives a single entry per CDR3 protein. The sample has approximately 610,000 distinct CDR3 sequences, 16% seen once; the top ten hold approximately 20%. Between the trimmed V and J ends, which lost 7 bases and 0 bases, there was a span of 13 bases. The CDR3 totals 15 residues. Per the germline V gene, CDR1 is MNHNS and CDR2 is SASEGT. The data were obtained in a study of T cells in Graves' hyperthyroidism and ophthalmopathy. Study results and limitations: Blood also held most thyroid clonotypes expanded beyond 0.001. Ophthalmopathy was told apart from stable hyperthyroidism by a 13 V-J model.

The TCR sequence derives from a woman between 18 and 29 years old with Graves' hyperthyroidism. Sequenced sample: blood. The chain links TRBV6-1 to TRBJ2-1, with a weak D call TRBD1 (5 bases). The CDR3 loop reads CASTYGQSSYNEQFF. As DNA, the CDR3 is TGTGCCAGCACCTATGGACAAAGCTCCTACAATGAGCAGTTCTTC.